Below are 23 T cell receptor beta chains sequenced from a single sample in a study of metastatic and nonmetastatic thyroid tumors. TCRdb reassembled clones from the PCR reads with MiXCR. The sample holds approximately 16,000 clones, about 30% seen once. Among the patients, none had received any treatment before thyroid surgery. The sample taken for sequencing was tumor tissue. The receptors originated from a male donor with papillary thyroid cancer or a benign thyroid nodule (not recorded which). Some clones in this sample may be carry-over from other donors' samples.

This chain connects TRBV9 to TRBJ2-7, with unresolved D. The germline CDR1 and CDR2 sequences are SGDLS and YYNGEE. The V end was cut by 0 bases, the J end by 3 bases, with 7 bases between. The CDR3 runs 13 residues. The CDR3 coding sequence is TGTGCCAGCAGCGTAGGCCTAGACTACGAGCAGTACTTC. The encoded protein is CASSVGLDYEQYF.

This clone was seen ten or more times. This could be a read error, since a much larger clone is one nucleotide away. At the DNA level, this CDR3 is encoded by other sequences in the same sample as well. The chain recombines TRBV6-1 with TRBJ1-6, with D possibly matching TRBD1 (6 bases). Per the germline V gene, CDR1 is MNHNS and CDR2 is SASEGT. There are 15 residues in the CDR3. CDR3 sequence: CASSATGGVGSPLHF. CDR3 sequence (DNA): TGCGCCAGCAGTGCGACAGGTGGTGTTGGATCACCCCTCCACTTT.

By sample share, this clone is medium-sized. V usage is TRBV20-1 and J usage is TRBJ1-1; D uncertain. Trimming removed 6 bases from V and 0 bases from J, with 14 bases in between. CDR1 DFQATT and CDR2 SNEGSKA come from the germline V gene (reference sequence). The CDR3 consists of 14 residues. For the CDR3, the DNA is TGCAGTGCCACGGACGGATCAATGAACACTGAAGCTTTCTTT. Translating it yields CSATDGSMNTEAFF.

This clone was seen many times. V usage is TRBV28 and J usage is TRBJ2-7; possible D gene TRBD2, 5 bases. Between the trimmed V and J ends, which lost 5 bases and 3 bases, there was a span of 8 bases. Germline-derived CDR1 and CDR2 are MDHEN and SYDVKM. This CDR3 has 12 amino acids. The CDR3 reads CASSVGNYEQYF. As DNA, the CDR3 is TGTGCCAGCAGTGTCGGGAACTACGAGCAGTACTTC. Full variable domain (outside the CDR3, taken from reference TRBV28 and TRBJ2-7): DVKVTQSSRYLVKRTGEKVFLECVQDMDHENMFWYRQDPGLGLRLIYFSYDVKMKEKGDIPEGYSVSREKKERFSLILESASTNQTSMYLCASSVGNYEQYFGPGTRLTVT.

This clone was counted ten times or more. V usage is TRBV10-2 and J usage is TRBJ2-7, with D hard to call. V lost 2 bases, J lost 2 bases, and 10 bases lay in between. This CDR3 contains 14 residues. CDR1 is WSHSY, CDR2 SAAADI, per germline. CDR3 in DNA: TGCGCCAGCAGTGAGATGGGCACCACCTACGAGCAGTACTTC. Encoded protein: CASSEMGTTYEQYF.

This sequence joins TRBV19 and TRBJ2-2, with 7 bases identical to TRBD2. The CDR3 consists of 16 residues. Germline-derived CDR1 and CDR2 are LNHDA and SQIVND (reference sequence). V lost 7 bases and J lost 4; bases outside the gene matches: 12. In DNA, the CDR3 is TGTGCCAGTACTTTGAAGGGAGGGGAGAGCACCGGGGAGCTGTTTTTT. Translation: CASTLKGGESTGELFF.

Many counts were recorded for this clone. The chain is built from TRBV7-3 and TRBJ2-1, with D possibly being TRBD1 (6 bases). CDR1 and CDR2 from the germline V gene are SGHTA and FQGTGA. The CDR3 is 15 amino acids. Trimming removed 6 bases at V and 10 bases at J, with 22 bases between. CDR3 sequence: CASSQMYNARGEQFF. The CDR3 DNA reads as TGTGCCAGCAGTCAAATGTATAATGCCAGGGGCGAGCAGTTCTTC.

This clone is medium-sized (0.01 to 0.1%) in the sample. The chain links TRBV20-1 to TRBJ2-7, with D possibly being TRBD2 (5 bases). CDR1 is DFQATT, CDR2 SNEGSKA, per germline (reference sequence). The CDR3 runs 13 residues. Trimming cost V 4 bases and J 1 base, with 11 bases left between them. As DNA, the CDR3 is TGCAGTGCTACGGGCGGGCCTTCCTACGAGCAGTACTTC. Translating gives CSATGGPSYEQYF.

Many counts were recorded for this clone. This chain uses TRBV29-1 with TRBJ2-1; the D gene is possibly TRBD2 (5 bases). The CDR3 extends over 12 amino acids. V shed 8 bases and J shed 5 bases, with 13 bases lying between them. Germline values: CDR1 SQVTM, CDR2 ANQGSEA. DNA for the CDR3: TGCAGCACGGTGAGAGGGAACAATGAGCAGTTCTTC. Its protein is CSTVRGNNEQFF.

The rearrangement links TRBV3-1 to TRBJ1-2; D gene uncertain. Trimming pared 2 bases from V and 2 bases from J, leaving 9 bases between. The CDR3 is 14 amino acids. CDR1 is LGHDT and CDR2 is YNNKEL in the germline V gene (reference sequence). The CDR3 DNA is TGTGCCAGCAGCCAAAATTCGCGGAACTATGGCTACACCTTC. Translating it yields CASSQNSRNYGYTF.

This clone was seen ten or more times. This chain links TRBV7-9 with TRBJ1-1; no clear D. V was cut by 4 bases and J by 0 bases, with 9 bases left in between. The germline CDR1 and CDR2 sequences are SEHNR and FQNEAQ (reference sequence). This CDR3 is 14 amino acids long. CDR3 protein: CASSSEIMNTEAFF. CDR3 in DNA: TGTGCCAGCAGCTCAGAGATCATGAACACTGAAGCTTTCTTT.

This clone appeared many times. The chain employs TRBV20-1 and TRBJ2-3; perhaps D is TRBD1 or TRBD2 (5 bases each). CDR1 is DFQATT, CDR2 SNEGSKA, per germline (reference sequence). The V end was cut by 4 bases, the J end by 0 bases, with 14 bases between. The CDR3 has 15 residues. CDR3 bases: TGCAGTGCTACAGGGACCATCGTAAGCACAGATACGCAGTATTTT. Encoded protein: CSATGTIVSTDTQYF.

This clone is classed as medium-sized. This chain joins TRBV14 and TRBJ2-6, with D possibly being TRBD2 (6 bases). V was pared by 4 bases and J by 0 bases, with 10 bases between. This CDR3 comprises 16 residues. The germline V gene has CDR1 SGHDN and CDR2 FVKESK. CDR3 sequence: CASSLGSYSGANVLTF. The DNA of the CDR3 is TGTGCCAGCAGCCTCGGGAGTTACTCTGGGGCCAACGTCCTGACTTTC.

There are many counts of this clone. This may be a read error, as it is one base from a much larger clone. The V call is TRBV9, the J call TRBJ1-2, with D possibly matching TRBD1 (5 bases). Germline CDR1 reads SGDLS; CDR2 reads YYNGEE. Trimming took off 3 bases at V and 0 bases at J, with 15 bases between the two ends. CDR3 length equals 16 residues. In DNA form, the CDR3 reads TGTGCCAGCAGCGCGGCCCCGGGGGATACTAACTATGGCTACACCTTC. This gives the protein CASSAAPGDTNYGYTF.

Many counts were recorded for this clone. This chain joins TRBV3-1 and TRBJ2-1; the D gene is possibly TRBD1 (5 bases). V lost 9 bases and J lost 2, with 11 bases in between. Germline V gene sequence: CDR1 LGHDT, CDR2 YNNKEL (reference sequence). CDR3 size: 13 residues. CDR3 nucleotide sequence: TGTGCCAGTAGCAGGGTCGCCTACAATGAGCAGTTCTTC. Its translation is CASSRVAYNEQFF.

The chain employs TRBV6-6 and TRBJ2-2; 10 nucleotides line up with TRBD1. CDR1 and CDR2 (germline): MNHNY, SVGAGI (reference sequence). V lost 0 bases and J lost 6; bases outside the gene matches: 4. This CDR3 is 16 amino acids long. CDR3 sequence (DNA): TGTGCCAGCAGTTACTCGCTCGGACAGGGGGCCGGGGAGCTGTTTTTT. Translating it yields CASSYSLGQGAGELFF.

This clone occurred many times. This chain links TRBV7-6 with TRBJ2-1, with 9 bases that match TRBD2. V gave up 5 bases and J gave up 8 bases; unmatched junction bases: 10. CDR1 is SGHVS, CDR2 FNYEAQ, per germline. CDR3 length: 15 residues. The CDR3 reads CASSQGGGGAHEQFF. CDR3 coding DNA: TGTGCCAGCAGCCAAGGGGGCGGGGGGGCCCATGAGCAGTTCTTC.

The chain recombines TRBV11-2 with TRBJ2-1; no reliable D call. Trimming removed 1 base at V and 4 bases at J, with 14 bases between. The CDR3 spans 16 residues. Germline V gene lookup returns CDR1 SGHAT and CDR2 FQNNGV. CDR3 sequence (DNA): TGTGCCAGCAGCTTAGTTCGGCTTCGGGTTTACAATGAGCAGTTCTTC. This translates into CASSLVRLRVYNEQFF.

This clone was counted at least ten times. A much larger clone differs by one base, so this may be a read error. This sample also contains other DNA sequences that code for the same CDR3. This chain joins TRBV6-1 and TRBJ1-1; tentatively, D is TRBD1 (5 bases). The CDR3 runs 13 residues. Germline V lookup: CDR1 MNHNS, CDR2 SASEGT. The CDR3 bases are TGTGCCAGCAGTACATTTCAGGGCACTGAAGCTTTCTTC. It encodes CASSTFQGTEAFF.

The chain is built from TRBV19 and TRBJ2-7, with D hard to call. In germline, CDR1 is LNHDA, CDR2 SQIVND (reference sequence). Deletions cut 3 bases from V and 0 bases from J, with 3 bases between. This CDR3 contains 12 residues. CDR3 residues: CASSMPSYEQYF. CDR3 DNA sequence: TGTGCCAGTAGTATGCCCTCCTACGAGCAGTACTTC.

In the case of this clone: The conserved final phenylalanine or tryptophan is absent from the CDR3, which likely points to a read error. CDR3 residues: CASSYTGGPTDTQYI. CDR3 DNA: TGTGCCAGCAGCTACACAGGGGGTCCCACAGATACGCAGTATATT. The chain recombines TRBV7-3 with TRBJ2-3; 8 nucleotides agree with TRBD1. Germline V CDR1 and CDR2: SGHTA, FQGTGA. The CDR3 covers 15 residues. V was clipped by 4 bases and J by 2 bases; unmatched bases: 5.

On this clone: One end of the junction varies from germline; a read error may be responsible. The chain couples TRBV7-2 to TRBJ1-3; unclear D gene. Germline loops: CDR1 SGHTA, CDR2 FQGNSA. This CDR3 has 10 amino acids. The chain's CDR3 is CASSLAGRSF. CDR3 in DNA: TGTGCCAGCAGCTTAGCTGGTAGGAGTTTT.

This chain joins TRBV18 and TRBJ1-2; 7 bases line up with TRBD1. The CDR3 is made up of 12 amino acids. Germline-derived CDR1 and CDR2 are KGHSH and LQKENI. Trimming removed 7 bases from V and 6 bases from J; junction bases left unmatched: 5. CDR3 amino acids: CASLHTGDGYTF. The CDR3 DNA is TGTGCCAGCTTACACACAGGGGATGGCTACACCTTC.